The 23 T cell receptor beta chains given below trace back to one sample, sequenced in a study of T cell responses to AZD1222 COVID-19 vaccine. The protocol was immunoSEQ multiplex PCR, while the TCRdb copy is restricted to in-frame clones and leaves out a portion. The table shows 200,000 or so clones, with around 87% occurring only once. The sample consisted of peripheral blood, taken on day 0 of MenACWY control vaccination. These receptors originate from an adult in good health.

The chain couples TRBV30 to TRBJ2-2; D possibly corresponds to TRBD1 (6 bases). Germline V CDR1 and CDR2: GTSNPN, SVGIG (reference sequence). This CDR3 is 16 amino acids long. V was pared by 3 bases and J by 1 base, with 15 bases between. The CDR3 DNA reads TGTGCCTGGAGGTCCCGGGGACACAAGAACACCGGGGAGCTGTTTTTT. Translating gives CAWRSRGHKNTGELFF.

The V and J genes are TRBV2 and TRBJ1-1; no firm D call. Germline V gene lookup returns CDR1 SNHLY and CDR2 FYNNEI. Trimming cost V 6 bases and J 5 bases, with 10 bases left between them. The CDR3 totals 12 residues. The CDR3 loop reads CASRVGSTEAFF. The CDR3 nucleotides read TGTGCCAGCAGGGTAGGGAGTACTGAAGCTTTCTTT. Full variable domain (remainder filled in from reference TRBV2 and TRBJ1-1): EPEVTQTPSHQVTQMGQEVILRCVPISNHLYFYWYRQILGQKVEFLVSFYNNEISEKSEIFDDQFSVERPDGSNFTLKIRSTKLEDSAMYFCASRVGSTEAFFGQGTRLTVV.

A word on this clone: At one end, the junction sequence differs from germline, possibly due to a read error. The V and J genes are TRBV29-1 and TRBJ2-7; 9 bases align to TRBD2. The CDR3 extends over 13 amino acids. Germline CDR1 reads SQVTM; CDR2 reads ANQGSEA. The CDR3 nucleotides read TGCAGCGTGGAAGCGGGAGGTACCTACGAGCAGTACTTC. Residues: CSVEAGGTYEQYF.

The chain links TRBV16 to TRBJ1-2; D is unresolved. V was cut by 4 bases and J by 2 bases, with 8 bases left in between. Germline V gene lookup returns CDR1 KGHSY and CDR2 FQNENV. The CDR3 is 13 amino acids. This chain's CDR3 is CASSLTNNYGYTF. The CDR3 DNA reads TGTGCCAGCAGCCTGACAAACAACTATGGCTACACCTTC.

The chain employs TRBV9 and TRBJ2-5, with 11 positions matching TRBD2. V trimming: 4 bases; J trimming: 5 bases; junction bases outside the gene matches: 10. Germline V gene sequence: CDR1 SGDLS, CDR2 YYNGEE. CDR3 length: 16 residues. CDR3 sequence (DNA): TGTGCCAGCAGCCCCGCTAGCGGGGGGTCGGGTGAGACCCAGTACTTC. It yields the protein CASSPASGGSGETQYF.

The genes are TRBV7-2 and TRBJ2-7, with 10 bases aligning to TRBD2. Per the germline V gene, CDR1 is SGHTA and CDR2 is FQGNSA. The ends lost 2 bases at V and 7 bases at J; junction bases unmatched: 8. CDR3 length: 15 amino acids. CDR3 sequence: CASSLRLLAGVEQYF. In DNA form, the CDR3 reads TGTGCCAGCAGCTTACGGTTGCTAGCGGGGGTTGAGCAGTACTTC.

The chain recombines TRBV28 with TRBJ1-4; no firm D call. This CDR3 spans 13 amino acids. Trimming took 8 bases from V and 5 from J, leaving 12 bases between them. The germline V gene has CDR1 MDHEN and CDR2 SYDVKM. Written as DNA, the CDR3 is TGTGCCAGCGTCCTGCGGGTCAATGAAAAACTGTTTTTT. It codes for CASVLRVNEKLFF.

This clone was found once. This rearrangement joins TRBV7-9 to TRBJ1-2; D is undetermined. CDR1 is SEHNR and CDR2 is FQNEAQ in the germline V gene (reference sequence). CDR3 length: 16 residues. Between the trimmed V and J ends, which lost 5 bases and 0 bases, there was a span of 16 bases. The CDR3 loop reads CASSAVPAGSNYGYTF. The CDR3 coding sequence is TGTGCCAGCAGCGCTGTACCGGCAGGTTCTAACTATGGCTACACCTTC.

The V call is TRBV19, the J call TRBJ2-5, with 10 bases lining up with TRBD2. With 0 bases clipped from V and 3 bases from J, the junction kept 1 base outside the gene matches. CDR3 length: 15 residues. Germline CDR1 LNHDA, CDR2 SQIVND (reference sequence). In DNA, the CDR3 is TGTGCCAGTAGTATAGATGGACTAGCGGAAGAGACCCAGTACTTC. It yields the protein CASSIDGLAEETQYF.

The chain combines TRBV18 with TRBJ2-6; 7 nucleotides align to TRBD1. The CDR3 totals 16 residues. The junction had 2 bases not matched to a gene; V was cut back by 3 bases and J by 0 bases. The V gene's germline CDR1 is KGHSH and CDR2 LQKENI. CDR3 amino acids: CASSPAGGSGANVLTF. CDR3 nucleotide sequence: TGTGCCAGCTCACCGGCAGGGGGCTCTGGGGCCAACGTCCTGACTTTC.

This clone was counted a few times. The gene calls are TRBV18 and TRBJ2-1, with 7 positions matching TRBD2. J was trimmed by 8 bases and V by 3 bases; bases with no gene match: 7. Germline V CDR1 and CDR2: KGHSH, LQKENI. The CDR3 has 14 amino acids. In DNA, the CDR3 is TGTGCCAGCTCACCCCCAGGGAGGGCAGATGAGCAGTTCTTC. It is translated as CASSPPGRADEQFF.

The chain carries TRBV6-2 or TRBV6-3 and TRBJ1-2; the D is unclear. The CDR3 is 14 residues long. V lost 0 bases and J lost 2, with 7 bases in between. Germline lookup yields CDR1 MNHEY and CDR2 SVGEGT. CDR3 nucleotides: TGTGCCAGCAGTTACTCGCCGCAGAACTATGGCTACACCTTC. The encoded protein is CASSYSPQNYGYTF.

The genes are TRBV2 and TRBJ2-2; D assignment may be TRBD1 or TRBD2 (5 bases each). This CDR3 is built from 13 residues. Per germline, CDR1 SNHLY and CDR2 FYNNEI. V was cut by 3 bases and J by 9 bases, with 11 bases left in between. CDR3 sequence reads: CASSDGAGWELFF. CDR3 coding DNA: TGTGCCAGCAGTGACGGGGCAGGGTGGGAGCTGTTTTTT.

The rearrangement links TRBV19 to TRBJ2-1; D is perhaps TRBD1 (6 bases). This CDR3 has 15 amino acids. Germline V gene lookup returns CDR1 LNHDA and CDR2 SQIVND (reference sequence). Trimming stripped 4 bases from V and 4 bases from J, with 14 bases between. The CDR3, as DNA: TGTGCCAGTAGTACCCGACAGGTGGGATACAATGAGCAGTTCTTC. Protein: CASSTRQVGYNEQFF.

The J gene is TRBJ1-1, the V gene TRBV6-5, with D uncertain. Trimming took 0 bases from V and 8 from J, leaving 10 bases between them. Per the germline V gene, CDR1 is MNHEY and CDR2 is SVGAGI. The CDR3 loop spans 13 amino acids. The CDR3 here is CASSYSTFSEAFF. CDR3 coding DNA: TGTGCCAGCAGTTACTCGACTTTCTCCGAAGCTTTCTTT.

This chain links TRBV5-4 with TRBJ1-2; the match to TRBD1 covers 7 bases. The CDR3 sequence is 15 residues long. The V segment lost 3 bases and the J segment 4 bases; nucleotides outside the gene matches: 9. Germline values: CDR1 SGHNT, CDR2 YYREEE (reference sequence). The CDR3 DNA is TGTGCCAGCAGCTCGTGGGACAGTTTCACCTATGGCTACACCTTC. Protein product: CASSSWDSFTYGYTF.

The chain links TRBV30 to TRBJ1-6; no firm D call. Trimming pared 0 bases from V and 6 bases from J, leaving 15 bases between. Germline V gene data show CDR1 as GTSNPN and CDR2 as SVGIG (reference sequence). The CDR3 loop spans 16 amino acids. CDR3 amino acids: CAWSVAGAKFNSPLHF. The CDR3, as DNA: TGTGCCTGGAGTGTTGCAGGAGCGAAGTTTAATTCACCCCTCCACTTT.

J is TRBJ1-1 and V is TRBV7-2, with D unresolved. CDR3 size: 12 residues. Germline values: CDR1 SGHTA, CDR2 FQGNSA. The germline V and J ends were trimmed by 3 bases and 8 bases, with 10 bases remaining between them. The CDR3 coding sequence is TGTGCCAGCAGCTTCCTTCCCTGGGAAGCTTTCTTT. Protein product: CASSFLPWEAFF.

This sequence joins TRBV2 and TRBJ2-7; D remains ambiguous. This CDR3 is built from 14 residues. V lost 3 bases to trimming and J lost 0 bases, with 9 bases between them. The germline V gene has CDR1 SNHLY and CDR2 FYNNEI. DNA of the CDR3: TGTGCCAGCAGTGATCGGTCAGGCTCCTACGAGCAGTACTTC. Its protein is CASSDRSGSYEQYF.

This clone was counted only a few times. The chain combines TRBV18 with TRBJ1-1, with 11 nucleotides matching TRBD1. There are 18 residues in the CDR3. V lost 4 bases and J lost 1; bases outside the gene matches: 11. The germline CDR1 and CDR2 sequences are KGHSH and LQKENI. CDR3 DNA sequence: TGTGCCAGCTCACGGACAGGGGGCGCGGGGGGTTCGAACACTGAAGCTTTCTTT. Protein sequence: CASSRTGGAGGSNTEAFF. Variable domain in full (rest from reference TRBV18 and TRBJ1-1): NAGVMQNPRHLVRRRGQEARLRCSPMKGHSHVYWYRQLPEEGLKFMVYLQKENIIDESGMPKERFSAEFPKEGPSILRIQQVVRGDSAAYFCASSRTGGAGGSNTEAFFGQGTRLTVV.

The J gene is TRBJ1-1, the V gene TRBV6-5; a possible D gene is TRBD1 (5 bases). CDR3 length: 14 amino acids. CDR1 MNHEY and CDR2 SVGAGI come from the germline V gene. Trimming took 4 bases from V and 1 from J, leaving 10 bases between them. The CDR3, as DNA: TGTGCCAGCAGTTTCACCGGGGCGAACACTGAAGCTTTCTTT. It specifies CASSFTGANTEAFF.

This chain joins TRBV29-1 and TRBJ2-7; 9 bases line up with TRBD2. The CDR3 has 14 residues. CDR1 is SQVTM, CDR2 ANQGSEA, per germline. The V and J ends lost 4 bases and 2 bases, in that order; junction bases with no gene match: 6. CDR3 loop: CSVVVLAGPYEQYF. As DNA, the CDR3 is TGCAGCGTTGTAGTCCTAGCGGGACCCTACGAGCAGTACTTC.

V and J are TRBV6-1 and TRBJ2-5, with 9 nucleotides matching TRBD2. V shed 5 bases, J shed 5 bases, and the junction held 6 bases outside the gene matches. CDR1 is MNHNS, CDR2 SASEGT, per germline. The CDR3 loop spans 14 amino acids. CDR3 DNA: TGTGCCAGCAGTACCCTAAGCGGGAGGGAGACCCAGTACTTC. Amino acid sequence: CASSTLSGRETQYF.